The 12 T cell receptor beta chains given below trace back to one sample, sequenced in a study of blood T cell repertoires in COVID-19. Libraries were prepared by immunoSEQ multiplex PCR; TCRdb keeps only in-frame clonotypes and omits some of them. The profile shows 150,000 to 200,000 clones, 75% to 95% of them singletons. Specimen: peripheral blood. The source is a man aged 45-65 years with acute or convalescent COVID-19.

The chain links TRBV19 to TRBJ1-6; D not certain. The CDR3 is 13 amino acids. Trimming pared 2 bases from V and 6 bases from J, leaving 5 bases between. Germline CDR1 reads LNHDA; CDR2 reads SQIVND (reference sequence). CDR3 DNA sequence: TGTGCCAGTAGTATATATCCTAATTCACCCCTCCACTTT. Translation: CASSIYPNSPLHF.

This chain joins TRBV5-1 and TRBJ1-4, with 12 bases matching TRBD1. The CDR3 loop spans 15 amino acids. The germline V gene encodes CDR1 SGHRS and CDR2 YFSETQ. V shed 7 bases, J shed 3 bases, and the junction held 4 bases outside the gene matches. The CDR3 sequence: CASAGTGGPNEKLFF. The CDR3, as DNA: TGCGCCAGCGCAGGGACAGGGGGCCCTAATGAAAAACTGTTTTTT.

The chain carries TRBV19 and TRBJ2-1, with a weak D call TRBD1 (5 bases). Per the germline V gene, CDR1 is LNHDA and CDR2 is SQIVND (reference sequence). Trimming shortened V by 2 bases and J by 5 bases, and 16 bases separated the two germline ends. The length of the CDR3 is 16 residues. The DNA of the CDR3 is TGTGCCAGTAGTATAACCCCCTGGGGCAATCACAATGAGCAGTTCTTC. Protein product: CASSITPWGNHNEQFF. Variable domain in full (rest from reference TRBV19 and TRBJ2-1): DGGITQSPKYLFRKEGQNVTLSCEQNLNHDAMYWYRQDPGQGLRLIYYSQIVNDFQKGDIAEGYSVSREKKESFPLTVTSAQKNPTAFYLCASSITPWGNHNEQFFGPGTRLTVL.

The chain carries TRBV5-1 and TRBJ2-7, with 12 bases lining up with TRBD2. This CDR3 region has 17 residues. V shed 0 bases and J 5 bases; nucleotides not matched to a gene: 9. CDR1 and CDR2 (germline): SGHRS, YFSETQ. CDR3 DNA: TGCGCCAGCAGCTTGGCAATCTCTAGCGGGAGGGCAAACGAGCAGTACTTC. Protein: CASSLAISSGRANEQYF.

This sequence joins TRBV6-5 and TRBJ2-2; maybe TRBD1 (6 bases). CDR3 length equals 16 residues. The V gene lost 4 bases and the J gene lost 1 base, with 13 bases spanning the gap. Germline-derived CDR1 and CDR2 are MNHEY and SVGAGI. CDR3 nucleotides: TGTGCCAGCAGTTCATCGACAGGCTTGAACACCGGGGAGCTGTTTTTT. It specifies CASSSSTGLNTGELFF.

The chain links TRBV19 to TRBJ1-1; D gene uncertain. This CDR3 comprises 15 residues. V was pared by 2 bases and J by 4 bases, with 14 bases between. Germline values: CDR1 LNHDA, CDR2 SQIVND (reference sequence). The CDR3 DNA follows: TGTGCCAGTAGTATACCAAGCGCGGGATTCACTGAAGCTTTCTTT. Translated: CASSIPSAGFTEAFF. The variable domain in full, with the rest retrieved from reference TRBV19 and TRBJ1-1, is DGGITQSPKYLFRKEGQNVTLSCEQNLNHDAMYWYRQDPGQGLRLIYYSQIVNDFQKGDIAEGYSVSREKKESFPLTVTSAQKNPTAFYLCASSIPSAGFTEAFFGQGTRLTVV.

The genes are TRBV25-1 and TRBJ1-5; 8 positions agree with TRBD1. J lost 5 bases, V lost 5 bases, and 5 bases had no gene match. The CDR3 totals 14 residues. CDR1 MGHDK and CDR2 SYGVNS come from the germline V gene. The CDR3 loop reads CASSLGTGYQPQHF. As DNA, the CDR3 is TGTGCCAGCAGTCTTGGGACAGGCTATCAGCCCCAGCATTTT.

The genes are TRBV7-9 and TRBJ1-2; 8 nucleotides agree with TRBD1. CDR3 length: 15 residues. The germline V gene encodes CDR1 SEHNR and CDR2 FQNEAQ (reference sequence). V lost 3 bases, J lost 6 bases, and 9 bases stayed unmatched. The CDR3, as DNA: TGTGCCAGCAGCTTCCCCCCCGGACAGGGTGATGGCTACACCTTC. Protein: CASSFPPGQGDGYTF.

The genes are TRBV4-3 and TRBJ1-6; 10 bases align to TRBD1. After removal of 0 bases from V and 10 bases from J, the junction contained 3 bases not matched to a gene. This CDR3 is 15 amino acids long. Germline CDR1 and CDR2: LGHNA and YSLEER. As DNA, the CDR3 is TGCGCCAGCAGCCAAGATGGGACAGGGGTCTCACCCCTCCACTTT. Translation: CASSQDGTGVSPLHF.

V gene TRBV6-5 combines with J gene TRBJ2-1, with TRBD2 matching over 9 bases. The CDR3 loop spans 14 amino acids. V lost 7 bases and J lost 7; bases outside the gene matches: 8. The germline V gene has CDR1 MNHEY and CDR2 SVGAGI. CDR3 sequence (DNA): TGTGCCAGCACGGTCAGAGCGGGAGGTAATGAGCAGTTCTTC. Amino acid sequence: CASTVRAGGNEQFF.

The chain joins TRBV24-1 to TRBJ2-1; 14 bases map to TRBD2. The CDR3 runs to 18 residues. Germline CDR1 KGHDR, CDR2 SFDVKD. The V gene end was trimmed by 4 bases and the J gene end by 3 bases; junction bases not matched to a gene: 7. In nucleotides, the CDR3 is TGTGCCACCAGTGAAACCGGGACTAGCGGGAGTTACTACAATGAGCAGTTCTTC. Translation: CATSETGTSGSYYNEQFF.

V gene TRBV7-9 combines with J gene TRBJ1-2; 8 bases are a match to TRBD1. CDR3 length equals 14 residues. J was trimmed by 4 bases and V by 4 bases; bases with no gene match: 5. Germline lookup yields CDR1 SEHNR and CDR2 FQNEAQ (reference sequence). The CDR3 nucleotides read TGTGCCAGCAGCTACGGACAGGGAGGCTATGGCTACACCTTC. The encoded protein is CASSYGQGGYGYTF.